Listed here are 15 T cell receptor beta chains from one sample, sequenced in a study of T cell responses to AZD1222 COVID-19 vaccine. Generated by immunoSEQ multiplex PCR, the TCRdb table keeps only in-frame clones and is missing some. In the table there are some 130,000 clones, 92% of which are singletons. Sequenced material: peripheral blood, taken 28 days after the second AZD1222 dose. These TCRs come from an adult who received the AZD1222 COVID-19 vaccine.

This sequence joins TRBV6-5 and TRBJ2-7, with TRBD1 matching over 10 bases. J lost 3 bases, V lost 5 bases, and 7 bases had no gene match. Germline V gene data show CDR1 as MNHEY and CDR2 as SVGAGI. CDR3 size: 15 residues. DNA for the CDR3: TGTGCCAGCAGTCCTGCGGGGACAGGGGTCTACGAGCAGTACTTC. Its translation: CASSPAGTGVYEQYF.

Turning to this clone: Germline and junction disagree at one end, which may indicate a read error. The chain uses TRBV30 and TRBJ2-1, with 11 bases fitting TRBD2. The germline gives CDR1 GTSNPN, CDR2 SVGIG (reference sequence). The CDR3 length is 15 residues. CDR3 sequence: CAGRVSGLADNEQFF. The CDR3 bases are TGTGCCGGGAGAGTGTCGGGACTAGCGGACAATGAGCAGTTCTTC.

The genes are TRBV28 and TRBJ1-1; TRBD1 agrees at 8 bases. There are 14 residues in the CDR3. Germline CDR1 reads MDHEN; CDR2 reads SYDVKM. The J segment lost 1 base and the V segment lost 5 bases, leaving 3 bases of the junction unmatched. The CDR3 spells CASSNRGTNTEAFF. CDR3 bases: TGTGCCAGCAGTAACAGGGGGACGAACACTGAAGCTTTCTTT.

The J gene is TRBJ2-7, the V gene TRBV10-3; 8 nucleotides agree with TRBD2. V lost 6 bases, J lost 6 bases, and 10 bases stayed unmatched. CDR3 size: 14 residues. Germline V gene sequence: CDR1 ENHRY, CDR2 SYGVKD. The CDR3 DNA is TGTGCCATCAGGTTACTAGCGGACACCAGCGAGCAGTACTTC. Protein: CAIRLLADTSEQYF.

J is TRBJ1-1 and V is TRBV7-9; D gene ambiguous. The germline V gene has CDR1 SEHNR and CDR2 FQNEAQ (reference sequence). Trimming removed 0 bases from V and 1 base from J, with 6 bases in between. There are 14 residues in the CDR3. CDR3 residues: CASSLAPWNTEAFF. DNA of the CDR3: TGTGCCAGCAGCTTAGCGCCTTGGAACACTGAAGCTTTCTTT.

This sequence joins TRBV7-2 and TRBJ1-5; a weak D match, TRBD1 (5 bases). V lost 4 bases and J lost 7, with 14 bases in between. CDR1 SGHTA and CDR2 FQGNSA come from the germline V gene. The CDR3 consists of 14 residues. The CDR3 DNA is TGTGCCAGCAGCTACTCGGGGGGAGAACAGCCCCAGCATTTT. As protein: CASSYSGGEQPQHF.

This chain links TRBV29-1 with TRBJ1-5, with a possible D match to TRBD1 (6 bases). Trimming shortened V by 4 bases and J by 4 bases, and 20 bases separated the two germline ends. Germline V gene data show CDR1 as SQVTM and CDR2 as ANQGSEA. The CDR3 runs 16 residues. CDR3 in amino acids: CSVGGPPGEPNQPQHF. DNA for the CDR3: TGCAGCGTTGGGGGCCCTCCAGGGGAACCGAATCAGCCCCAGCATTTT.

The genes are TRBV5-1 and TRBJ2-2, with no clear D. V lost 0 bases and J lost 4, with 7 bases in between. This CDR3 has 14 amino acids. CDR1 SGHRS and CDR2 YFSETQ come from the germline V gene. The CDR3 reads CASSLDGSTGELFF. CDR3 nucleotide sequence: TGCGCCAGCAGCTTGGACGGATCCACCGGGGAGCTGTTTTTT.

This clone was recorded only once. The chain is built from TRBV5-4 and TRBJ1-3; D remains unclear. V gave up 4 bases and J gave up 0 bases, with 20 bases separating them. Germline CDR1 is SGHNT and CDR2 is YYREEE (reference sequence). This CDR3 is built from 18 residues. The CDR3 DNA reads TGTGCCAGCAGCGCGGACGGAAGGCTGTGGGGCTCTGGAAACACCATATATTTT. Translation gives CASSADGRLWGSGNTIYF. Using reference TRBV5-4 and TRBJ1-3 for the parts outside the CDR3, the full variable domain is ETGVTQSPTHLIKTRGQQVTLRCSSQSGHNTVSWYQQALGQGPQFIFQYYREEENGRGNFPPRFSGLQFPNYSSELNVNALELDDSALYLCASSADGRLWGSGNTIYFGEGSWLTVV.

V gene TRBV30 combines with J gene TRBJ1-1; D possibly corresponds to TRBD1 (6 bases). The V and J ends lost 3 bases and 3 bases respectively, with 11 bases between them. The CDR3 totals 13 residues. Germline assignment: CDR1 GTSNPN and CDR2 SVGIG (reference sequence). The DNA for the CDR3 is TGTGCCTGGAGGGGGGCCTGGGACACTGAAGCTTTCTTT. Encoded protein: CAWRGAWDTEAFF.

The chain has TRBV10-3 and TRBJ1-1; D gene unclear. The CDR3 runs to 14 residues. CDR1 ENHRY and CDR2 SYGVKD come from the germline V gene. The V and J ends lost 7 bases and 1 base respectively, with 13 bases between them. CDR3 sequence (DNA): TGTGCCATCACAATCAGTTCATCGAACACTGAAGCTTTCTTT. This translates into CAITISSSNTEAFF.

This chain links TRBV5-1 with TRBJ1-1; D remains unclear. Trimming removed 2 bases at V and 2 bases at J, with 13 bases between. This CDR3 comprises 15 residues. Germline V gives CDR1 SGHRS, CDR2 YFSETQ. CDR3 in DNA: TGCGCCAGCAGCTTAGGGAGGAGCTCCAACACTGAAGCTTTCTTT. The encoded protein is CASSLGRSSNTEAFF.

This clone was counted once. J is TRBJ2-7 and V is TRBV6-5; 9 bases agree with TRBD1. V shed 5 bases, J shed 1 base, and the junction held 3 bases outside the gene matches. Germline V CDR1 and CDR2: MNHEY, SVGAGI. CDR3 length equals 14 residues. The CDR3 DNA is TGTGCCAGCAGTCCGACAGGGGGGTCCTACGAGCAGTACTTC. Residues: CASSPTGGSYEQYF.

This clone is a singleton in its sample. This sequence joins TRBV5-1 and TRBJ2-6; D not resolved. The CDR3 totals 14 residues. Germline-derived CDR1 and CDR2 are SGHRS and YFSETQ. The ends were cut back, 2 bases at V and 1 base at J, with 4 bases in the middle. The CDR3 protein is CASSFGSGANVLTF. The DNA for the CDR3 is TGCGCCAGCAGCTTCGGGTCTGGGGCCAACGTCCTGACTTTC.

The rearrangement joins TRBV28 to TRBJ1-2, with 8 bases lining up with TRBD1. CDR1 MDHEN and CDR2 SYDVKM come from the germline V gene. The V and J ends lost 1 base and 4 bases, in that order; junction bases with no gene match: 5. The CDR3 has 15 residues. The CDR3: CASSLSTGARYGYTF. CDR3 sequence (DNA): TGTGCCAGCAGTTTATCGACAGGGGCGCGCTATGGCTACACCTTC.